This T cell receptor beta chain comes out of a study of blood T cell repertoires in COVID-19. CDR3 size: 15 residues. Losses at the gene ends were 5 bases for V and 9 bases for J; bases not matched to a gene: 9. Germline V gene sequence: CDR1 SGHRS, CDR2 YFSETQ. Per the authors' pipeline: The authors estimated nucleated cell counts from reference gene primer amplification. Here immunoSEQ multiplex PCR was the method, and the copy in TCRdb shows in-frame clones only, minus some. V, J and clone size reflect that table, while D and trimming were determined from the DNA. This table holds tens of thousands of clones, approximately 84% found once.

This TCR was sampled from a human donor in a cohort sampled during active COVID-19. The chain employs TRBV5-1 and TRBJ1-6, with 9 bases identical to TRBD1. Sequenced: peripheral blood. CDR3 amino acids: CASSLGTGQSSPLHF. CDR3 in DNA: TGCGCCAGCAGTCTCGGGACAGGGCAAAGTTCACCCCTCCACTTT. Together with reference TRBV5-1 and TRBJ1-6, the CDR3 gives the full variable domain: KAGVTQTPRYLIKTRGQQVTLSCSPISGHRSVSWYQQTPGQGLQFLFEYFSETQRNKGNFPGRFSGRQFSNSRSEMNVSTLELGDSALYLCASSLGTGQSSPLHFGNGTRLTVT.